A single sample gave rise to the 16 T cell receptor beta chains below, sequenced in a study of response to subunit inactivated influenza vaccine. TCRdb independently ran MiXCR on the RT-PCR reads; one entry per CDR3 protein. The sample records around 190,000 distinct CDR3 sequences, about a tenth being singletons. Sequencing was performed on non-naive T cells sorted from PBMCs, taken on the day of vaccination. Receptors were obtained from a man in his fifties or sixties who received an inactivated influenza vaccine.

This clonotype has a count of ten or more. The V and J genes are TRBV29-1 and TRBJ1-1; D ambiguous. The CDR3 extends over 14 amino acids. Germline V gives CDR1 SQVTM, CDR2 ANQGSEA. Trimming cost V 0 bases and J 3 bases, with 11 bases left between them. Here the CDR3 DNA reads TGCAGCGTTGAAGATCCCATCGCGGACACTGAAGCTTTCTTT. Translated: CSVEDPIADTEAFF.

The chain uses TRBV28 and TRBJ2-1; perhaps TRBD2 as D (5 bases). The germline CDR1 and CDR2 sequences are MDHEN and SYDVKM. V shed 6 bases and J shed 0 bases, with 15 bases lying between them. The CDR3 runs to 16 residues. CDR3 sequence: CASSLFEGISYNEQFF. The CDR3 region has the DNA TGTGCCAGCAGCCTTTTTGAGGGAATCTCCTACAATGAGCAGTTCTTC.

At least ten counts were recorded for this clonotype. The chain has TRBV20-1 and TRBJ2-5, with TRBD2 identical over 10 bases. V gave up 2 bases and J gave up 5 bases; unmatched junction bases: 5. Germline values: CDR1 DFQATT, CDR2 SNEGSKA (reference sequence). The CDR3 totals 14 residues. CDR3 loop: CSARTTSGMETQYF. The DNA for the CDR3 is TGCAGTGCTAGAACAACTAGCGGGATGGAGACCCAGTACTTC.

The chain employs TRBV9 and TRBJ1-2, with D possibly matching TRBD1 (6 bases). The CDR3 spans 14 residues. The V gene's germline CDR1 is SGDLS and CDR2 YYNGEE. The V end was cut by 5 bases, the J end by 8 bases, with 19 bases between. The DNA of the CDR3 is TGTGCCAGCAGTGGCGGACAGTTTGGAGTAGGCTACACCTTC. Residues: CASSGGQFGVGYTF.

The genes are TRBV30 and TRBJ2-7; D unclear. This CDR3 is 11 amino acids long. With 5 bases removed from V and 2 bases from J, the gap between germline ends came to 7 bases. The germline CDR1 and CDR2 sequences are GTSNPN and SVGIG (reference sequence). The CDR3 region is CAWGSTYEQYF. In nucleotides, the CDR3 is TGTGCCTGGGGGTCGACCTACGAGCAGTACTTC.

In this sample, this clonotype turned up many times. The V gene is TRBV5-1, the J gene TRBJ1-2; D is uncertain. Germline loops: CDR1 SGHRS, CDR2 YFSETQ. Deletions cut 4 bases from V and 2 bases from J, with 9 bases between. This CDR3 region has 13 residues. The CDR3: CASSPRSNYGYTF. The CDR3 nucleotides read TGCGCCAGCAGCCCCCGCAGCAACTATGGCTACACCTTC.

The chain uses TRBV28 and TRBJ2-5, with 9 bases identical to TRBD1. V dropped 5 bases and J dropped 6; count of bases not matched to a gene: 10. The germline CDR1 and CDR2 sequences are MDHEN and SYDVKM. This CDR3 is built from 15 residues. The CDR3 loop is CASSVPGTGSKTQYF. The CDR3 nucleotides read TGTGCCAGCAGTGTCCCCGGGACAGGGTCGAAGACCCAGTACTTC.

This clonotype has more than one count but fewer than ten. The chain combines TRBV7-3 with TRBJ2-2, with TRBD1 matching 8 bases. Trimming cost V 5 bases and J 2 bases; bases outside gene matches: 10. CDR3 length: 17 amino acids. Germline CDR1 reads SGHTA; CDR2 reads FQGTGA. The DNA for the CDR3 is TGTGCCAGCAGCCCCGCGGCCAGGGGGCGAAACACCGGGGAGCTGTTTTTT. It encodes CASSPAARGRNTGELFF.

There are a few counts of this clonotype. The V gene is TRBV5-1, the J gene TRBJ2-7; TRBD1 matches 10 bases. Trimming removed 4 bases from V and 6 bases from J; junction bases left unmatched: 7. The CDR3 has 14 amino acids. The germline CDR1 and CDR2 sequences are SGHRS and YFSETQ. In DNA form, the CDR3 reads TGCGCCAGCAGCCACGGGACAGGGGAAGGCGAGCAGTACTTC. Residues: CASSHGTGEGEQYF.

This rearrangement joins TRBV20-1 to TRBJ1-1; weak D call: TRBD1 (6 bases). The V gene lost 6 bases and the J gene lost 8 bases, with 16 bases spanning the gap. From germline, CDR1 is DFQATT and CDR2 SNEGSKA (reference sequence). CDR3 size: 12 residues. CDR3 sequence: CSATVWDKEAFF. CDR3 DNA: TGCAGTGCCACTGTCTGGGACAAAGAAGCTTTCTTT.

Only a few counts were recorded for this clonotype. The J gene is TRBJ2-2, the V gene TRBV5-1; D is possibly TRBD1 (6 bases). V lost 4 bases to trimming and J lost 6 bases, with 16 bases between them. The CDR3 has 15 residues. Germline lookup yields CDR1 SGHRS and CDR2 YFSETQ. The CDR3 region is CASSLTVTGSGELFF. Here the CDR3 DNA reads TGCGCCAGCAGCCTGACAGTCACAGGGTCCGGGGAGCTGTTTTTT.

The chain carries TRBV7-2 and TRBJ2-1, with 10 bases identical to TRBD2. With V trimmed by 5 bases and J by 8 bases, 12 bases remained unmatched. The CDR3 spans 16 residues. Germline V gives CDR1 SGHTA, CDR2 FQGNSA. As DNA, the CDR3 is TGTGCCAGCAGCCCGTTAAGCGGGGGGGCTTACGATGAGCAGTTCTTC. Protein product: CASSPLSGGAYDEQFF.

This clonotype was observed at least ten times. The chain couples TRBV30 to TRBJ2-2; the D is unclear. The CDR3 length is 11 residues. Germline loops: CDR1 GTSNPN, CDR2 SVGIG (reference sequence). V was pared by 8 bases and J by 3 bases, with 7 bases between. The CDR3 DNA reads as TGTGCCCGAAGGTACACCGGGGAGCTGTTTTTT. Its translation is CARRYTGELFF.

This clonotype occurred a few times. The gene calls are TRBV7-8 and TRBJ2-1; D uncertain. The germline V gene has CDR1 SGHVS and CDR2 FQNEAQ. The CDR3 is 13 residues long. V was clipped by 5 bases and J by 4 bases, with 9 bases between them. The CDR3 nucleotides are TGTGCCAGCAGCGATGACTCGTACAATGAGCAGTTCTTC. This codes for CASSDDSYNEQFF.

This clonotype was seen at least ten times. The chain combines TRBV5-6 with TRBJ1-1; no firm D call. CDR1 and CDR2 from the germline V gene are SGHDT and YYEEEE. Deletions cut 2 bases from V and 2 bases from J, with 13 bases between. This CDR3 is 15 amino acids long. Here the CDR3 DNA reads TGTGCCAGCAGCTTAAGCGGCAGAACAAACACTGAAGCTTTCTTT. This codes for CASSLSGRTNTEAFF.

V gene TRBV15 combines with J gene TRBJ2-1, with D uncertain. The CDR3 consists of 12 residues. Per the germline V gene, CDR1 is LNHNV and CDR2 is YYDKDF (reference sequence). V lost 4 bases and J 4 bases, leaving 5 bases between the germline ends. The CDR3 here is CATSTIYNEQFF. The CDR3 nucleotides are TGTGCCACCAGCACAATTTACAATGAGCAGTTCTTC.